Below, one T cell receptor (beta chain) is given with its context. This entry belongs to a study of blood T cell repertoires in COVID-19. Data came from immunoSEQ multiplex PCR; TCRdb stores just in-frame clones and leaves some out. The table includes some 190,000 clones, about four fifths detected once. The V end was cut by 0 bases, the J end by 3 bases, with 6 bases between. Germline V gene lookup returns CDR1 SGHDN and CDR2 FVKESK. The CDR3 has 15 amino acids. Specimen: peripheral blood. This sequence was found in a woman aged 60-70 years with COVID-19, enrolled during active disease. The rearrangement links TRBV14 to TRBJ1-6; D gene uncertain. CDR3 amino acids: CASSQEGSYNSPLHF. The CDR3 coding sequence is TGTGCCAGCAGCCAAGAAGGGAGCTATAATTCACCCCTCCACTTT.